This T cell receptor (beta chain) stems from a study of T cell repertoires in ileal Crohn's disease. Points from the study as a whole: Endoscopic recurrence occurred in every patient whose clonality exceeded 26.8%. Active smokers at surgery had more clonal expansions than non-smokers.

In this sample, this clone turned up once. Its matching antigen is unknown. Patients were adults with ileal or ileocolonic Crohn's disease needing resection. TCRB immunosequencing input was roughly 530 nanograms of biopsy DNA per sample. The method was immunoSEQ multiplex PCR; TCRdb's version includes in-frame clones alone and lacks a portion of them. In the table there are about 12,000 clones, around 80% of which are singletons. What was sequenced was ileal tissue. This receptor was identified in an adult with Crohn's disease.

The CDR3 nucleotides read TGTGCCAGCAGTTTATCGGTGCAGGGGACCTATGGCTACACCTTC. Translated, it gives CASSLSVQGTYGYTF. The chain joins TRBV27 to TRBJ1-2, with a weak D call TRBD1 (6 bases). Germline CDR1 is MNHEY and CDR2 is SMNVEV (reference sequence). CDR3 length: 15 amino acids. Trimming left V 0 bases short and J 4 bases short, with 12 bases between.